Each of the 25 T cell receptor beta chains below was sequenced from the same sample in a study of beta chain features in type 1 diabetes. Study-wide results and caveats: TCRB CDR3s from Type 1 diabetes patients were moderately but significantly shorter in all four CD4+ subsets.

Sequencing targeted expressed TCRB transcripts, as all isolated RNA had been reverse transcribed. Measured with immunoSEQ multiplex PCR; TCRdb has only the in-frame clones, and not every one. The table has under 350,000 clones, about 23% seen once. No antigen has been assigned to these receptors. The sequencing input was naive CD4+ T cells from blood. These receptors were collected from a woman in her twenties or thirties with type 1 diabetes.

This chain links TRBV30 with TRBJ1-5; no clear D. V lost 2 bases and J lost 0, with 14 bases in between. The CDR3 contains 16 residues. The germline CDR1 and CDR2 sequences are GTSNPN and SVGIG (reference sequence). DNA for the CDR3: TGTGCCTGGAGTCGTACCGCCCTATATAGCAATCAGCCCCAGCATTTT. It codes for CAWSRTALYSNQPQHF.

V usage is TRBV7-2 and J usage is TRBJ1-5; 8 nucleotides agree with TRBD1. Germline V gene data show CDR1 as SGHTA and CDR2 as FQGNSA. This CDR3 has 15 amino acids. Trimming removed 5 bases from V and 9 bases from J; junction bases left unmatched: 12. CDR3 nucleotide sequence: TGTGCCAGCAGCATGCTCGGGACAGGTATGACGCCCCAGCATTTT. This translates into CASSMLGTGMTPQHF.

In this sample, this clone turned up a few times. The gene calls are TRBV29-1 and TRBJ2-1; 9 bases map to TRBD2. The junction had 3 bases not matched to a gene; V was cut back by 3 bases and J by 6 bases. This CDR3 has 13 amino acids. Per the germline V gene, CDR1 is SQVTM and CDR2 is ANQGSEA. Written as DNA, the CDR3 is TGCAGCGTTGACGTTAGCGGGAGCAATGAGCAGTTCTTC. Protein: CSVDVSGSNEQFF.

This clone was counted between two and nine times. The rearrangement links TRBV15 to TRBJ2-1; 9 bases fit TRBD1. With 1 base clipped from V and 8 bases from J, the junction kept 9 bases outside the gene matches. The CDR3 consists of 16 residues. The germline V gene has CDR1 LNHNV and CDR2 YYDKDF (reference sequence). The CDR3 bases are TGTGCCACCAGCAGAGTAGACGGGACAGGGAGGGATGAGCAGTTCTTC. As protein: CATSRVDGTGRDEQFF.

This clone has just a few counts. The chain links TRBV7-9 to TRBJ1-1, with D possibly TRBD1 on 5 matching bases. The CDR3 spans 16 residues. V lost 5 bases, J lost 4 bases, and 20 bases lay in between. The germline V gene has CDR1 SEHNR and CDR2 FQNEAQ (reference sequence). The CDR3 nucleotides are TGTGCCAGCAGCCCGGGTATCGGGGGTAGGGGCACTGAAGCTTTCTTT. The encoded protein is CASSPGIGGRGTEAFF.

This rearrangement joins TRBV5-6 to TRBJ1-1; D remains ambiguous. There are 13 residues in the CDR3. The germline V and J ends were trimmed by 4 bases and 0 bases, with 7 bases remaining between them. The germline gives CDR1 SGHDT, CDR2 YYEEEE. The chain's CDR3 is CASSPTLNTEAFF. The CDR3 nucleotides read TGTGCCAGCAGCCCGACATTGAACACTGAAGCTTTCTTT.

This clone was found a few times. The gene calls are TRBV13 and TRBJ2-2, with D maybe TRBD1 (5 bases). The germline V gene has CDR1 PRHDT and CDR2 FYEKMQ (reference sequence). The CDR3 runs to 15 residues. The V and J ends lost 3 bases and 5 bases respectively, with 13 bases between them. Written as DNA, the CDR3 is TGTGCCAGCAGCTTCCCCGGCAGGGCAACCGGGGAGCTGTTTTTT. Translating gives CASSFPGRATGELFF.

Written as DNA, the CDR3 is TGTGCCAGCAGCTTGGCCGCCGGGCTAGCGGGTAGCTCCTACGAGCAGTACTTC. Its translation is CASSLAAGLAGSSYEQYF. The gene calls are TRBV5-4 and TRBJ2-7, with 8 bases matching TRBD2. Germline lookup yields CDR1 SGHNT and CDR2 YYREEE (reference sequence). The CDR3 loop spans 18 amino acids. After removal of 0 bases from V and 0 bases from J, the junction contained 11 bases not matched to a gene.

This clone was picked up a small number of times. The DNA for the CDR3 is TGCGCCAGCAGCAGATTAGCGGGTCAGGGCGGGGAGCTGTTTTTT. It translates to CASSRLAGQGGELFF. V gene TRBV4-1 combines with J gene TRBJ2-2, with TRBD2 matching over 7 bases. CDR3 size: 15 residues. V lost 5 bases, J lost 7 bases, and 10 bases stayed unmatched. Germline V gene lookup returns CDR1 MGHRA and CDR2 YSYEKL.

The chain carries TRBV14 and TRBJ1-2, with 8 bases aligning to TRBD1. The CDR3 has 16 residues. Germline V gene sequence: CDR1 SGHDN, CDR2 FVKESK. V trimming: 1 base; J trimming: 5 bases; junction bases outside the gene matches: 9. The CDR3 loop reads CASSQGAAGGLYGYTF. As DNA, the CDR3 is TGTGCCAGCAGCCAAGGGGCGGCAGGGGGCCTTTATGGCTACACCTTC. Variable domain in full (rest from reference TRBV14 and TRBJ1-2): EAGVTQFPSHSVIEKGQTVTLRCDPISGHDNLYWYRRVMGKEIKFLLHFVKESKQDESGMPNNRFLAERTGGTYSTLKVQPAELEDSGVYFCASSQGAAGGLYGYTFGSGTRLTVV.

V usage is TRBV6-5 and J usage is TRBJ1-5; TRBD1 agrees at 7 bases. J was trimmed by 6 bases and V by 6 bases; bases with no gene match: 8. Germline V CDR1 and CDR2: MNHEY, SVGAGI. CDR3 length: 14 amino acids. CDR3 sequence reads: CASRLEQGIQPQHF. CDR3 bases: TGTGCCAGCAGGCTAGAACAGGGGATTCAGCCCCAGCATTTT.

V gene TRBV7-2 combines with J gene TRBJ1-4, with D possibly matching TRBD1 (5 bases). This CDR3 has 17 residues. Per the germline V gene, CDR1 is SGHTA and CDR2 is FQGNSA. Trimming left V 2 bases short and J 0 bases short, with 13 bases between. CDR3 nucleotides: TGTGCCAGCAGCTTATCTCTAGGGGCGACAACTAATGAAAAACTGTTTTTT. Amino acids: CASSLSLGATTNEKLFF.

The J gene is TRBJ2-7, the V gene TRBV18; 9 positions agree with TRBD2. J lost 6 bases, V lost 0 bases, and 3 bases had no gene match. In germline, CDR1 is KGHSH, CDR2 LQKENI. The CDR3 spans 14 residues. CDR3 protein: CASSPPASGTEQYF. The CDR3 DNA reads TGTGCCAGCTCACCACCAGCTAGCGGGACCGAGCAGTACTTC.

CDR3 coding DNA: TGTGCCAGCAGCTTAAAAGGGGGGGTGAACACTGAAGCTTTCTTT. Protein: CASSLKGGVNTEAFF. This rearrangement joins TRBV7-3 to TRBJ1-1, with D possibly being TRBD1 (6 bases). V was shortened by 1 base and J by 0 bases, with 9 bases between the two germline ends. The CDR3 runs 15 residues. Germline CDR1 and CDR2: SGHTA and FQGTGA.

The J gene is TRBJ1-1, the V gene TRBV10-3; D gene uncertain. The V gene's germline CDR1 is ENHRY and CDR2 SYGVKD. With 4 bases removed from V and 4 bases from J, the gap between germline ends came to 7 bases. The CDR3 totals 12 residues. The CDR3 DNA is TGTGCCATCAGTGGGTCCTCCACTGAAGCTTTCTTT. This sequence encodes CAISGSSTEAFF.

This clone appeared a few times. This rearrangement joins TRBV19 to TRBJ2-1; D is possibly TRBD2 (5 bases). Germline values: CDR1 LNHDA, CDR2 SQIVND (reference sequence). V shed 3 bases and J shed 5 bases, with 11 bases lying between them. The CDR3 runs 14 residues. The CDR3: CASSIYRGDNEQFF. The CDR3 DNA follows: TGTGCCAGTAGTATTTACCGGGGAGACAATGAGCAGTTCTTC.

The chain links TRBV9 to TRBJ1-5, with TRBD1 matching 7 bases. Trimming removed 4 bases from V and 7 bases from J; junction bases left unmatched: 8. This CDR3 comprises 14 residues. CDR1 is SGDLS, CDR2 YYNGEE, per germline. The DNA of the CDR3 is TGTGCCAGCAGCCTTACAGGGGACGGCCAGCCCCAGCATTTT. This codes for CASSLTGDGQPQHF.

This clone appeared a few times. This chain uses TRBV7-2 with TRBJ1-1, with 7 bases that match TRBD1. This CDR3 comprises 15 residues. Looked up from germline, CDR1 is SGHTA and CDR2 is FQGNSA. V dropped 0 bases and J dropped 3; count of bases not matched to a gene: 4. The CDR3 nucleotides are TGTGCCAGCAGCTTAGCCGGACAGGAGTACACTGAAGCTTTCTTT. Its protein product is CASSLAGQEYTEAFF.

This clone was observed a handful of times. The rearrangement links TRBV19 to TRBJ2-7, with D maybe TRBD1 (7 bases). Germline values: CDR1 LNHDA, CDR2 SQIVND (reference sequence). This CDR3 is 15 amino acids long. The V and J ends lost 6 bases and 2 bases respectively, with 17 bases between them. As DNA, the CDR3 is TGTGCCAGTAGAGATCCGGGAGACAGGGCCTACGAGCAGTACTTC. The encoded protein is CASRDPGDRAYEQYF. Full variable domain (remainder filled in from reference TRBV19 and TRBJ2-7): DGGITQSPKYLFRKEGQNVTLSCEQNLNHDAMYWYRQDPGQGLRLIYYSQIVNDFQKGDIAEGYSVSREKKESFPLTVTSAQKNPTAFYLCASRDPGDRAYEQYFGPGTRLTVT.

V gene TRBV7-9 combines with J gene TRBJ2-1; D is unclear. V lost 6 bases to trimming and J lost 5 bases, with 8 bases between them. CDR3 size: 12 residues. Germline CDR1 and CDR2: SEHNR and FQNEAQ (reference sequence). CDR3 protein: CASSRLDNEQFF. The CDR3, as DNA: TGTGCCAGCAGTCGACTCGACAATGAGCAGTTCTTC.

The V gene is TRBV29-1, the J gene TRBJ2-2; tentatively, D is TRBD1 (5 bases). V was pared by 7 bases and J by 5 bases, with 14 bases between. Germline loops: CDR1 SQVTM, CDR2 ANQGSEA. The CDR3 contains 13 residues. The CDR3 DNA follows: TGCAGCGGGCAGGGTTTAGGGACCGGGGAGCTGTTTTTT. The encoded protein is CSGQGLGTGELFF.

This chain connects TRBV10-3 to TRBJ2-1; the match to TRBD2 covers 8 bases. The length of the CDR3 is 17 residues. CDR1 is ENHRY, CDR2 SYGVKD, per germline. V was pared by 2 bases and J by 1 base, with 7 bases of the junction left unmatched. The DNA for the CDR3 is TGTGCCATCAGTGAGATAACCGGGACTAGATCCTACAATGAGCAGTTCTTC. Translated, it gives CAISEITGTRSYNEQFF.

This clone was counted only a few times. The rearrangement links TRBV4-1 to TRBJ2-5; D unresolved. In germline, CDR1 is MGHRA, CDR2 YSYEKL. The ends were cut back, 2 bases at V and 3 bases at J, with 10 bases in the middle. CDR3 length equals 14 residues. The CDR3 is CASSQSGVEETQYF. DNA for the CDR3: TGCGCCAGCAGCCAATCCGGAGTCGAAGAGACCCAGTACTTC.

The J gene is TRBJ1-2, the V gene TRBV7-9; 9 nucleotides match TRBD1. The junction had 11 bases not matched to a gene; V was cut back by 6 bases and J by 0 bases. The CDR3 consists of 17 residues. Germline V gene data show CDR1 as SEHNR and CDR2 as FQNEAQ (reference sequence). Here the CDR3 DNA reads TGTGCCAGCAGATCACCGGACAGGGGAGATTCTAACTATGGCTACACCTTC. It is translated as CASRSPDRGDSNYGYTF.

This clone was counted once. The chain combines TRBV4-1 with TRBJ1-3; D is uncertain. The ends were cut back, 1 base at V and 9 bases at J, with 16 bases in the middle. This CDR3 spans 15 amino acids. CDR1 is MGHRA and CDR2 is YSYEKL in the germline V gene. The CDR3 coding sequence is TGCGCCAGCAGCCAAGGAGGCAACCTCCGACGCACCATATATTTT. This translates into CASSQGGNLRRTIYF.